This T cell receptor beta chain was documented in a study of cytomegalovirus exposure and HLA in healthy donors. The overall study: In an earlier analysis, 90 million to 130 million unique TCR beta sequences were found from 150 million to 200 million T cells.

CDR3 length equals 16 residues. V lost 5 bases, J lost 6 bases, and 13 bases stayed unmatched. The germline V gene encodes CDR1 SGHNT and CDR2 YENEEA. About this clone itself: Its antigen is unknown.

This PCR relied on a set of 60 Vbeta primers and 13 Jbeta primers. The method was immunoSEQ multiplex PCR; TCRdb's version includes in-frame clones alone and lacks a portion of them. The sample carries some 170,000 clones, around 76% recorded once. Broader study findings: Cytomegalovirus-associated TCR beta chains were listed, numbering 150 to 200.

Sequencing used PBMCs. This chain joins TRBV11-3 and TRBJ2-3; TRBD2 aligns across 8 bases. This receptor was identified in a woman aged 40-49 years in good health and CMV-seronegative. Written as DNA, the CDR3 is TGTGCCAGCAGCCCAGGACTAGCAATGAGCATGGATACGCAGTATTTT. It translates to CASSPGLAMSMDTQYF.